The 25 T cell receptor beta chains listed next were all sequenced from one sample in a study of T cell responses to AZD1222 COVID-19 vaccine. The data were produced by immunoSEQ multiplex PCR, yet TCRdb's version contains in-frame clones alone and is incomplete. The sample yields about 120,000 clones, just over 90% seen once. The sample was peripheral blood, taken 28 days after the second AZD1222 dose. These receptors were taken from an adult who received the AZD1222 COVID-19 vaccine.

This CDR3 is CASSLSGAGSPLHF. The CDR3 bases are TGTGCCAGCAGCTTATCGGGGGCCGGTTCACCCCTCCACTTT. The V call is TRBV11-1, the J call TRBJ1-6, with a weak D call TRBD1 (6 bases). Germline CDR1 is SGHAT and CDR2 is FQDESV (reference sequence). This CDR3 contains 14 residues. V was pared by 2 bases and J by 9 bases, with 11 bases between. The whole variable domain, remainder taken from reference TRBV11-1 and TRBJ1-6, is EAEVAQSPRYKITEKSQAVAFWCDPISGHATLYWYRQILGQGPELLVQFQDESVVDDSQLPKDRFSAERLKGVDSTLKIQPAELGDSAMYLCASSLSGAGSPLHFGNGTRLTVT.

The chain employs TRBV19 and TRBJ2-2; D unresolved. Germline CDR1 and CDR2: LNHDA and SQIVND (reference sequence). Deletions cut 7 bases from V and 5 bases from J, with 17 bases between. The CDR3 runs to 15 residues. The CDR3 coding sequence is TGTGCCAGTACCTCGCAAGTAGGTTGGACCGGGGAGCTGTTTTTT. Translated: CASTSQVGWTGELFF.

The chain uses TRBV11-2 and TRBJ2-2; D gene unclear. This CDR3 comprises 18 residues. V lost 1 base, J lost 0 bases, and 15 bases lay in between. Germline loops: CDR1 SGHAT, CDR2 FQNNGV. The CDR3: CASSLGVSANANTGELFF. The DNA for the CDR3 is TGTGCCAGCAGCTTAGGAGTATCGGCCAACGCGAACACCGGGGAGCTGTTTTTT.

This clone was seen just once. V is TRBV19 and J is TRBJ1-1; the match to TRBD1 covers 10 bases. Per the germline V gene, CDR1 is LNHDA and CDR2 is SQIVND (reference sequence). This CDR3 is built from 15 residues. Trimming cost V 6 bases and J 5 bases; bases outside gene matches: 9. CDR3 coding DNA: TGTGCCAGTAGGTATGCCGGGACAGGGGATACTGAAGCTTTCTTT. This encodes CASRYAGTGDTEAFF.

The rearrangement links TRBV4-3 to TRBJ1-1; D uncertain. The V and J ends lost 6 bases and 0 bases respectively, with 11 bases between them. Germline CDR1 LGHNA, CDR2 YSLEER. The CDR3 consists of 14 residues. The CDR3 bases are TGCGCCAGCAGTATAACGACAATGAACACTGAAGCTTTCTTT. It codes for CASSITTMNTEAFF.

V usage is TRBV29-1 and J usage is TRBJ1-5, with TRBD1 as a possible D gene (5 bases). V was trimmed by 6 bases and J by 4 bases, leaving 19 bases between them. Looked up from germline, CDR1 is SQVTM and CDR2 is ANQGSEA. This CDR3 comprises 15 residues. The CDR3 reads CSVREGLQGNQPQHF. The CDR3 DNA reads TGCAGCGTAAGAGAGGGGCTTCAAGGGAATCAGCCCCAGCATTTT. Supplemented by reference TRBV29-1 and TRBJ1-5, the full variable domain reads SAVISQKPSRDICQRGTSLTIQCQVDSQVTMMFWYRQQPGQSLTLIATANQGSEATYESGFVIDKFPISRPNLTFSTLTVSNMSPEDSSIYLCSVREGLQGNQPQHFGDGTRLSIL.

The rearrangement uses TRBV9 and TRBJ1-2; no clear D. The CDR3 runs 14 residues. The V end lost 5 bases, the J end lost 4 bases, and 15 bases lay between the germline ends. Germline loops: CDR1 SGDLS, CDR2 YYNGEE. The CDR3 reads CASSLGRTSYGYTF. CDR3 nucleotides: TGTGCCAGCAGTCTAGGGAGGACTAGCTATGGCTACACCTTC. Filled out from reference TRBV9 and TRBJ1-2, the complete variable domain reads DSGVTQTPKHLITATGQRVTLRCSPRSGDLSVYWYQQSLDQGLQFLIQYYNGEERAKGNILERFSAQQFPDLHSELNLSSLELGDSALYFCASSLGRTSYGYTFGSGTRLTVV.

This sequence joins TRBV20-1 and TRBJ2-1; possibly TRBD2 for D (6 bases). This CDR3 spans 13 amino acids. Trimming took off 3 bases at V and 5 bases at J, with 11 bases between the two ends. Per germline, CDR1 DFQATT and CDR2 SNEGSKA (reference sequence). The CDR3 sequence is CSASRGFDNEQFF. For the CDR3, the DNA is TGCAGTGCTAGTCGGGGGTTTGACAATGAGCAGTTCTTC.

This sequence joins TRBV29-1 and TRBJ1-1, with 8 bases matching TRBD1. Looked up from germline, CDR1 is SQVTM and CDR2 is ANQGSEA. The CDR3 runs to 15 residues. The junction had 4 bases not matched to a gene; V was cut back by 0 bases and J by 1 base. This chain's CDR3 is CSVEDRGRGNTEAFF. Here the CDR3 DNA reads TGCAGCGTTGAAGACAGGGGGCGGGGGAACACTGAAGCTTTCTTT.

The rearrangement joins TRBV27 to TRBJ1-1; D might be TRBD1 (6 bases). Trimming removed 6 bases at V and 1 base at J, with 12 bases between. There are 14 residues in the CDR3. Germline CDR1 MNHEY, CDR2 SMNVEV (reference sequence). For the CDR3, the DNA is TGTGCCAGCAGGAACCTCAGGGGGAACACTGAAGCTTTCTTT. Translated, it gives CASRNLRGNTEAFF.

The chain links TRBV3-1 (or the pseudogene TRBV3-2) to TRBJ1-2; no firm D call. CDR1 and CDR2 (germline): LGHDT, YNNKEL (reference sequence). The V gene lost 0 bases and the J gene lost 2 bases, with 7 bases spanning the gap. The CDR3 totals 14 residues. The CDR3 loop is CASSQDSWNYGYTF. CDR3 nucleotides: TGTGCCAGCAGCCAAGATTCCTGGAACTATGGCTACACCTTC.

The rearrangement joins TRBV7-6 to TRBJ1-1; D is undetermined. V lost 2 bases to trimming and J lost 0 bases, with 7 bases between them. In germline, CDR1 is SGHVS, CDR2 FNYEAQ. This CDR3 region has 14 residues. In nucleotides, the CDR3 is TGTGCCAGCAGCTTATCGGTGGTGAACACTGAAGCTTTCTTT. As protein: CASSLSVVNTEAFF.

J is TRBJ2-5 and V is TRBV6-2 or TRBV6-3; D possibly corresponds to TRBD1 (6 bases). The germline V and J ends were trimmed by 6 bases and 5 bases, with 13 bases remaining between them. Germline V gives CDR1 MNHEY, CDR2 SVGEGT. This CDR3 is 13 amino acids long. CDR3 bases: TGTGCCAGCAGCGACAGGCCCGAGGAGACCCAGTACTTC. Translation: CASSDRPEETQYF.

The chain joins TRBV7-9 to TRBJ1-1, with TRBD1 as a possible D gene (5 bases). CDR1 and CDR2 (germline): SEHNR, FQNEAQ (reference sequence). The CDR3 spans 12 residues. The CDR3: CASQGGFTEAFF. CDR3 nucleotides: TGTGCTTCGCAGGGTGGTTTCACTGAAGCTTTCTTT.

This rearrangement joins TRBV11-2 to TRBJ2-1, with D possibly TRBD2 on 6 matching bases. The length of the CDR3 is 17 residues. The V end lost 3 bases, the J end lost 9 bases, and 24 bases lay between the germline ends. Germline V CDR1 and CDR2: SGHAT, FQNNGV. The CDR3 protein is CASSFGGGFIPSTEQFF. The CDR3 region has the DNA TGTGCCAGCAGCTTCGGCGGAGGGTTCATCCCGTCCACTGAGCAGTTCTTC.

V usage is TRBV7-3 and J usage is TRBJ1-1; 9 positions match TRBD1. Germline values: CDR1 SGHTA, CDR2 FQGTGA. V trimming: 4 bases; J trimming: 4 bases; junction bases outside the gene matches: 7. There are 15 residues in the CDR3. Here the CDR3 DNA reads TGTGCCAGCAGCTCAACAGGGGGCGTGGGCACTGAAGCTTTCTTT. Translated, it gives CASSSTGGVGTEAFF.

CDR3 coding DNA: TGTGCCAGCAGGTACCAGAACACTGAAGCTTTCTTT. Encoded protein: CASRYQNTEAFF. The rearrangement joins TRBV28 to TRBJ1-1; D ambiguous. CDR3 length: 12 residues. V lost 6 bases, J lost 1 base, and 6 bases lay in between. Germline CDR1 and CDR2: MDHEN and SYDVKM.

This sequence joins TRBV7-2 and TRBJ1-5; D gene uncertain. The V and J ends lost 4 bases and 4 bases respectively, with 8 bases between them. Germline CDR1 SGHTA, CDR2 FQGNSA. This CDR3 comprises 13 residues. Here the CDR3 reads CASSSDGNQPQHF. The DNA of the CDR3 is TGTGCCAGCAGCTCGGACGGGAATCAGCCCCAGCATTTT.

The chain combines TRBV5-1 with TRBJ2-7; TRBD2 matches at 8 bases. The V gene end was trimmed by 7 bases and the J gene end by 0 bases; junction bases not matched to a gene: 6. Germline V gene sequence: CDR1 SGHRS, CDR2 YFSETQ. The CDR3 is 14 amino acids. CDR3 sequence reads: CASRGGPSSYEQYF. CDR3 coding DNA: TGCGCCAGCCGGGGGGGACCAAGCTCCTACGAGCAGTACTTC.

The CDR3 protein is CASSQDLRGETQYF. The CDR3 DNA follows: TGTGCCAGCAGCCAAGATCTACGCGGAGAGACCCAGTACTTC. The chain links TRBV3-1 (or the pseudogene TRBV3-2) to TRBJ2-5; D ambiguous. Germline CDR1 and CDR2: LGHDT and YNNKEL (reference sequence). The V gene lost 0 bases and the J gene lost 4 bases, with 9 bases spanning the gap. CDR3 length: 14 residues.

The chain recombines TRBV2 with TRBJ1-1; D is undetermined. CDR3 length: 12 amino acids. Looked up from germline, CDR1 is SNHLY and CDR2 is FYNNEI. Trimming stripped 6 bases from V and 2 bases from J, with 7 bases between. Here the CDR3 DNA reads TGTGCCAGCAGGGGCGGCAACACTGAAGCTTTCTTT. Protein: CASRGGNTEAFF.

The chain is built from TRBV3-1 (or the pseudogene TRBV3-2) and TRBJ2-1, with a tentative D call TRBD2 (5 bases). Germline CDR1 reads LGHDT; CDR2 reads YNNKEL (reference sequence). The CDR3 is made up of 14 amino acids. Deletions cut 4 bases from V and 9 bases from J, with 16 bases between. The CDR3: CASSPQASTGEQFF. In DNA form, the CDR3 reads TGTGCCAGCAGCCCCCAAGCTAGCACCGGTGAGCAGTTCTTC.

The CDR3 reads CASRPTSVEEGYEQYF. The CDR3 nucleotides are TGTGCCAGCAGACCCACTTCGGTTGAAGAGGGTTACGAGCAGTACTTC. This sequence joins TRBV6-7 and TRBJ2-7; TRBD2 is a possible D gene (5 bases). TRBV6-7 qualifies as an ORF whose function is uncertain. The V gene lost 6 bases and the J gene lost 4 bases, with 22 bases spanning the gap. The CDR3 loop spans 16 amino acids.

This chain uses TRBV7-8 with TRBJ1-2, with D unclear. With 1 base removed from V and 6 bases from J, the gap between germline ends came to 24 bases. The CDR3 sequence is 18 residues long. The V gene's germline CDR1 is SGHVS and CDR2 FQNEAQ. The CDR3 spells CASSLDAHIQAPRDGYTF. CDR3 sequence (DNA): TGTGCCAGCAGCTTAGATGCTCACATCCAGGCGCCAAGGGATGGCTACACCTTC.

The genes are TRBV2 and TRBJ2-4; perhaps TRBD2 as D (6 bases). This CDR3 comprises 18 residues. The germline V and J ends were trimmed by 1 base and 0 bases, with 16 bases remaining between them. Germline V lookup: CDR1 SNHLY, CDR2 FYNNEI. CDR3 coding DNA: TGTGCCAGCAGTGAAGGTGTAGGGCAGGGACTAGCCAAAAACATTCAGTACTTC. Amino acids: CASSEGVGQGLAKNIQYF.